Listed below are T cell receptor beta chains from one sample, sequenced in a study of CD8+ T cells in alopecia areata. Produced via immunoSEQ multiplex PCR; TCRdb's table is partial and in-frame only. This sample carries about 92,000 clones, roughly 40% of them seen once, and the ten largest clones take roughly 18%. The specimen comprised CD8+ T cells sorted from blood, sampled at week 24, from a patient treated with tofacitinib. These receptors originate from a human donor with alopecia areata. CDR3s include the opening cysteine and the closing phenylalanine or tryptophan.

TRBV4-1	TRBJ1-5	CASSPLPDKRGDQPQHF
TRBV7-9	TRBJ2-3	CASSLASPDTQYF
TRBV19	TRBJ2-7	CASKWGNAPTYEQYF
TRBV5-1	TRBJ2-5	CASSLLGGSQETQYF
TRBV4-3	TRBJ2-6	CASSQEAGSGANVLTF
TRBV5-1	TRBJ2-1	CASSGQLNEQFF
TRBV14	TRBJ1-5	CASSGPGNQPQHF
TRBV4-2	TRBJ2-1	CASSQVPLDYNEQFF
TRBV7-8	TRBJ2-5	CASSDEGGHQETQYF
TRBV9	TRBJ2-3	CASSVGEGHGTDTQYF
TRBV29-1	TRBJ2-7	CSVEGSGSPHEQYF
TRBV6-6	TRBJ1-2	CASSYLDGDGYTF
TRBV6-1	TRBJ1-2	CASRSEEGDYGYTF
TRBV27	TRBJ1-1	CASSLSPAGGAGTTEAFF
TRBV27	TRBJ2-7	CASSHRQGSYEQYF
TRBV23-1	TRBJ2-1	CASSQEGSNEQFF
TRBV5-1	TRBJ2-1	CASSLTSGDYNEQFF
TRBV7-2	TRBJ1-1	CASSLGTERNTEAFF
TRBV19	TRBJ2-7	CASSWGDYYEQYF
TRBV5-4	TRBJ2-2	CASSLILAGSTGELFF
TRBV11-2	TRBJ2-5	CASSLAPTETQYF
TRBV29-1	TRBJ2-2	CSVDPSGSSTGELFF
TRBV28	TRBJ2-1	CASSPSGSADEQFF
TRBV4-3	TRBJ1-1	CASSQEWGSNTEAFF
TRBV7-2	TRBJ2-7	CASSLYLAGTPPVYEQYF
TRBV18	TRBJ2-2	CASSLGPRLAPNTEELFF
TRBV7-9	TRBJ1-2	CASSSSGTGGYGYTF
TRBV4-3	TRBJ2-5	CASSQGGASQETQYF
TRBV27	TRBJ1-1	CASSNLVADTEAFF
TRBV28	TRBJ1-2	CASVLQNLGRNYGYTF
TRBV28	TRBJ2-2	CASTHRWGRGPGELFF
TRBV2	TRBJ2-5	CASSELAGRALAETQYF
TRBV6-5	TRBJ2-3	CASRHRDRGTDTQYF
TRBV27	TRBJ1-1	CASTPRGVNTEAFF
TRBV29-1	TRBJ1-1	CSVGAGFEEAFF
TRBV29-1	TRBJ2-7	CSVEPSDAYEQYF
TRBV29-1	TRBJ1-3	CSVKDRASSGNTIYF
TRBV7-9	TRBJ2-1	CASSQISTAAGQFF
TRBV9	TRBJ2-5	CASSPPAGETQYF
TRBV29-1	TRBJ2-2	CSVETGDTGELFF
TRBV29-1	TRBJ2-1	CSVEDYEQFF
TRBV14	TRBJ1-1	CASSLARAEAFF
TRBV28	TRBJ2-7	CASSFPLAGGSHEQYF
TRBV16	TRBJ2-7	CASRTDSREQYF
TRBV29-1	TRBJ1-1	CSAEGGLNTEAFF
TRBV7-9	TRBJ2-7	CASSSRTSRHASYEQYF
TRBV19	TRBJ2-7	CASSARQSGGYEQYF
TRBV11-2	TRBJ2-1	CASSPRGDEQFF
TRBV19	TRBJ1-1	CASSIIEGRDTEAFF
TRBV4-1	TRBJ2-5	CASSQTGAQYF
TRBV28	TRBJ2-1	CASSLTGPGTGGDSRFF
TRBV9	TRBJ2-1	CASSEGTGDEQFF
TRBV7-9	TRBJ1-5	CASSPLGGSNQPQHF